These 9 T cell receptor beta chains were all obtained from the same sample, sequenced in a study of blood T cell repertoires in COVID-19. The assay was immunoSEQ multiplex PCR, and TCRdb's table has in-frame clones only and misses some. The sample consists of some 200,000 clones, more than 75% of them appearing once. The specimen was peripheral blood. The receptor set was obtained from a man between 35 and 55 years old with active or convalescent COVID-19.

V gene TRBV15 combines with J gene TRBJ1-2; 9 nucleotides match TRBD1. Germline values: CDR1 LNHNV, CDR2 YYDKDF (reference sequence). With V trimmed by 1 base and J by 4 bases, 1 base remained unmatched. The CDR3 spans 14 residues. CDR3: CATSRVTGGYGYTF. CDR3 bases: TGTGCCACCAGCAGAGTGACAGGGGGCTATGGCTACACCTTC.

The chain links TRBV3-1 (or the pseudogene TRBV3-2) to TRBJ1-4; D might be TRBD1 (5 bases). The CDR3 runs 17 residues. Trimming removed 0 bases at V and 1 base at J, with 12 bases between. Germline CDR1 LGHDT, CDR2 YNNKEL (reference sequence). DNA of the CDR3: TGTGCCAGCAGCCAAGATAAGGGGTCTATAACTAATGAAAAACTGTTTTTT. Amino acids: CASSQDKGSITNEKLFF.

The rearrangement joins TRBV11-2 to TRBJ1-6, with D possibly matching TRBD1 (5 bases). Germline V lookup: CDR1 SGHAT, CDR2 FQNNGV. This CDR3 has 16 residues. Trimming took 5 bases from V and 7 from J, leaving 18 bases between them. CDR3 nucleotides: TGTGCCAGCAGCGAAGCTAGGGGACTATACAATTCACCCCTCCACTTT. Its protein product is CASSEARGLYNSPLHF.

The chain links TRBV29-1 to TRBJ2-1; 13 bases agree with TRBD2. The CDR3 has 16 amino acids. Germline V gene lookup returns CDR1 SQVTM and CDR2 ANQGSEA. V gave up 2 bases and J gave up 4 bases; unmatched junction bases: 5. The CDR3 DNA sequence: TGCAGCGTTGAAAGGGGGACTAGCGGGATGTACAATGAGCAGTTCTTC. Encoded protein: CSVERGTSGMYNEQFF.

This sequence joins TRBV12-3 or TRBV12-4 and TRBJ2-2; D is possibly TRBD1 (6 bases). Between the trimmed V and J ends, which lost 6 bases and 6 bases, there was a span of 11 bases. The CDR3 length is 13 residues. The CDR3 nucleotides are TGTGCCAGCAGCCTCCACAGGGCCGGGGAGCTGTTTTTT. Protein: CASSLHRAGELFF.

In its sample, this clone was seen once. The genes are TRBV29-1 and TRBJ1-1; TRBD1 is a possible D gene (5 bases). Germline assignment: CDR1 SQVTM and CDR2 ANQGSEA. The CDR3 length is 13 residues. Trimming pared 3 bases from V and 0 bases from J, leaving 8 bases between. CDR3 nucleotide sequence: TGCAGCGTTGATCAGGGTTTGAACACTGAAGCTTTCTTT. The encoded protein is CSVDQGLNTEAFF.

This chain links TRBV5-4 with TRBJ1-1, with 8 bases aligning to TRBD1. The germline gives CDR1 SGHNT, CDR2 YYREEE (reference sequence). With V trimmed by 4 bases and J by 3 bases, 5 bases remained unmatched. The CDR3 extends over 14 amino acids. The DNA for the CDR3 is TGTGCCAGCAGCCGACAGGGGCTGGACACTGAAGCTTTCTTT. It translates to CASSRQGLDTEAFF. Supplemented by reference TRBV5-4 and TRBJ1-1, the full variable domain reads ETGVTQSPTHLIKTRGQQVTLRCSSQSGHNTVSWYQQALGQGPQFIFQYYREEENGRGNFPPRFSGLQFPNYSSELNVNALELDDSALYLCASSRQGLDTEAFFGQGTRLTVV.

V usage is TRBV28 and J usage is TRBJ1-2, with TRBD1 matching over 8 bases. The V gene end was trimmed by 6 bases and the J gene end by 0 bases; junction bases not matched to a gene: 3. This CDR3 comprises 14 residues. In germline, CDR1 is MDHEN, CDR2 SYDVKM. DNA for the CDR3: TGTGCCAGCAGCACAGGGGGTACTAACTATGGCTACACCTTC. Translation gives CASSTGGTNYGYTF.

The chain links TRBV7-3 to TRBJ2-1; D is perhaps TRBD2 (5 bases). The CDR3 spans 14 residues. Germline assignment: CDR1 SGHTA and CDR2 FQGTGA. Trimming removed 3 bases at V and 5 bases at J, with 11 bases between. In DNA form, the CDR3 reads TGTGCCAGCAGCTTTCAGAGCGGAAACAATGAGCAGTTCTTC. Its translation is CASSFQSGNNEQFF.